These 27 T cell receptor beta chains were sequenced from one sample in a study of cytomegalovirus exposure and HLA in healthy donors. The PCR made use of 60 Vbeta and 13 Jbeta primers. This table comes from immunoSEQ multiplex PCR, and its TCRdb copy is limited to in-frame clones, with some not included. The sample records more than 150,000 clones, 80% to 85% being singletons. Sequencing input: PBMCs. These receptors were taken from a woman aged 18-29 years in good health and CMV-seropositive.

The chain has TRBV5-4 and TRBJ2-1; D perhaps matches TRBD1 (7 bases). Germline-derived CDR1 and CDR2 are SGHNT and YYREEE (reference sequence). V was pared by 3 bases and J by 6 bases, with 10 bases between. CDR3 length: 13 residues. The CDR3 region is CASSSQGGNEQFF. The CDR3 DNA sequence: TGTGCCAGCAGCTCCCAGGGGGGCAATGAGCAGTTCTTC.

The V call is TRBV7-9, the J call TRBJ2-2, with D tentatively TRBD1 (6 bases). CDR3 size: 13 residues. From germline, CDR1 is SEHNR and CDR2 FQNEAQ (reference sequence). V shed 2 bases and J shed 6 bases, with 7 bases lying between them. The CDR3 spells CASSLTGPGELFF. As DNA, the CDR3 is TGTGCCAGCAGCTTAACAGGGCCCGGGGAGCTGTTTTTT.

This chain links TRBV28 with TRBJ2-4; 8 nucleotides agree with TRBD2. CDR1 MDHEN and CDR2 SYDVKM come from the germline V gene. The CDR3 runs to 18 residues. V was clipped by 4 bases and J by 0 bases; unmatched bases: 11. CDR3 protein: CASSSPSGTSIAKNIQYF. For the CDR3, the DNA is TGTGCCAGCAGTTCTCCCTCGGGGACTAGTATAGCCAAAAACATTCAGTACTTC.

V usage is TRBV29-1 and J usage is TRBJ1-1; 9 bases match TRBD1. The CDR3 length is 12 residues. From germline, CDR1 is SQVTM and CDR2 ANQGSEA. V was clipped by 7 bases and J by 9 bases; unmatched bases: 9. CDR3 DNA: TGCAGCGCCGGATGGGACAGGGCACAAGCTTTCTTT. Translating it yields CSAGWDRAQAFF.

The chain uses TRBV4-2 and TRBJ2-5; 8 bases match TRBD2. After removal of 4 bases from V and 2 bases from J, the junction contained 6 bases not matched to a gene. The germline gives CDR1 LGHNA, CDR2 YNFKEQ. The CDR3 runs 15 residues. In nucleotides, the CDR3 is TGTGCCAGCAGCCGGGGGTCGGGGGGGCAAGAGACCCAGTACTTC. Amino acid sequence: CASSRGSGGQETQYF.

The V call is TRBV30, the J call TRBJ1-5; D gene uncertain. CDR3 length: 15 amino acids. Looked up from germline, CDR1 is GTSNPN and CDR2 is SVGIG (reference sequence). Deletions cut 2 bases from V and 1 base from J, with 12 bases between. The CDR3 bases are TGTGCCTGGAGTAGGTCTGGGCTCAGCAATCAGCCCCAGCATTTT. As protein: CAWSRSGLSNQPQHF.

The V call is TRBV7-2, the J call TRBJ2-5; 7 bases map to TRBD2. V shed 5 bases and J 5 bases; nucleotides not matched to a gene: 11. CDR3 length: 15 amino acids. Per germline, CDR1 SGHTA and CDR2 FQGNSA. CDR3 amino acids: CASSLGFGGGETQYF. The CDR3 bases are TGTGCCAGCAGCCTAGGGTTCGGCGGGGGTGAGACCCAGTACTTC.

The chain combines TRBV6-6 with TRBJ1-3, with a possible D match to TRBD1 (5 bases). Germline V gene sequence: CDR1 MNHNY, CDR2 SVGAGI (reference sequence). V shed 5 bases and J shed 9 bases, with 11 bases lying between them. The CDR3 runs 12 residues. The CDR3 nucleotides are TGTGCCAGCAGTCTGGGGGGGGGCACCATATATTTT. As protein: CASSLGGGTIYF.

The chain carries TRBV9 and TRBJ1-1, with 10 bases identical to TRBD1. V was clipped by 4 bases and J by 4 bases; unmatched bases: 7. The CDR3 length is 15 residues. Germline CDR1 is SGDLS and CDR2 is YYNGEE. DNA of the CDR3: TGTGCCAGCAGCTCGCGGACAGGGGGTGCCACTGAAGCTTTCTTT. Protein: CASSSRTGGATEAFF.

This clone turned up a few times. This rearrangement joins TRBV6-6 to TRBJ2-7, with 8 nucleotides matching TRBD2. J was trimmed by 1 base and V by 5 bases; bases with no gene match: 7. The CDR3 is 15 amino acids. Germline CDR1 and CDR2: MNHNY and SVGAGI (reference sequence). This chain's CDR3 is CASSLRGGDSYEQYF. The DNA for the CDR3 is TGTGCCAGCAGTCTCCGGGGGGGCGATTCCTACGAGCAGTACTTC.

The rearrangement links TRBV5-4 to TRBJ2-5; D gene uncertain. Trimming stripped 5 bases from V and 0 bases from J, with 8 bases between. CDR3 size: 13 residues. Germline loops: CDR1 SGHNT, CDR2 YYREEE (reference sequence). The CDR3 here is CASSEANQETQYF. The CDR3 DNA is TGTGCCAGCAGTGAGGCAAACCAAGAGACCCAGTACTTC.

The chain recombines TRBV6-1 with TRBJ1-3; 9 bases are a match to TRBD1. Germline trimming cut 4 bases from V and 2 bases from J; bases unmatched to any gene: 0. Per the germline V gene, CDR1 is MNHNS and CDR2 is SASEGT. The CDR3 length is 14 residues. In DNA form, the CDR3 reads TGTGCCAGCAGTGGGACAGGGGCTGGAAACACCATATATTTT. This sequence encodes CASSGTGAGNTIYF.

J is TRBJ1-1 and V is TRBV27, with 8 positions matching TRBD1. This CDR3 spans 14 amino acids. Germline V gene sequence: CDR1 MNHEY, CDR2 SMNVEV (reference sequence). The CDR3 sequence: CAVGRQGRRAEAFF. The DNA for the CDR3 is TGTGCTGTTGGGCGACAGGGGAGGAGGGCTGAAGCTTTCTTT.

This clone was seen once. The chain joins TRBV9 to TRBJ1-4; D is perhaps TRBD1 (5 bases). The CDR3 sequence is 17 residues long. In germline, CDR1 is SGDLS, CDR2 YYNGEE. V was cut by 4 bases and J by 4 bases, with 20 bases left in between. The CDR3 bases are TGTGCCAGCAGCTCCGGAGACGTGGGGGGATTTAATGAAAAACTGTTTTTT. It translates to CASSSGDVGGFNEKLFF.

To note about this clone: The limits of the CDR3 on the DNA are not certain, so only TCRdb's listed CDR3 is given. The chain links TRBV6-4 to TRBJ2-1; the D call TRBD2 from the table was never checked on the DNA. In germline, CDR1 is MRHNA, CDR2 SNTAGT. The CDR3 is 15 amino acids in total, end residues counted. The chain's CDR3 is CASSTSSGDYNEQFF.

The V gene is TRBV5-5, the J gene TRBJ1-2, with TRBD1 as a possible D gene (5 bases). From germline, CDR1 is SGHKS and CDR2 YYEKEE (reference sequence). This CDR3 comprises 13 residues. The V gene lost 9 bases and the J gene lost 5 bases, with 17 bases spanning the gap. This CDR3 is CATATGFDYGYTF. CDR3 in DNA: TGTGCCACCGCCACAGGCTTCGATTATGGCTACACCTTC.

This chain uses TRBV14 with TRBJ1-1; D possibly corresponds to TRBD1 (5 bases). Germline V lookup: CDR1 SGHDN, CDR2 FVKESK. The V end lost 4 bases, the J end lost 2 bases, and 14 bases lay between the germline ends. This CDR3 contains 15 residues. CDR3 sequence reads: CASSRRGEGNTEAFF. The DNA for the CDR3 is TGTGCCAGCAGCCGGCGAGGGGAGGGTAACACTGAAGCTTTCTTT.

V usage is TRBV25-1 and J usage is TRBJ1-3, with D possibly being TRBD1 (5 bases). Per germline, CDR1 MGHDK and CDR2 SYGVNS. The CDR3 contains 16 residues. Trimming took off 6 bases at V and 4 bases at J, with 19 bases between the two ends. This chain's CDR3 is CASRGQGLQLGNTIYF. The CDR3 DNA is TGTGCCAGCAGGGGGCAGGGACTCCAGCTAGGAAACACCATATATTTT.

The chain uses TRBV5-1 and TRBJ2-1; 9 bases agree with TRBD1. The CDR3 is 15 residues long. The germline V gene encodes CDR1 SGHRS and CDR2 YFSETQ. The J segment lost 2 bases and the V segment lost 4 bases, leaving 4 bases of the junction unmatched. The CDR3 DNA reads TGCGCCAGCAGCGGGACAGGGAGTCCCTACAATGAGCAGTTCTTC. Protein: CASSGTGSPYNEQFF.

The rearrangement links TRBV5-1 to TRBJ2-1; TRBD2 aligns across 9 bases. The J segment lost 9 bases and the V segment lost 0 bases, leaving 10 bases of the junction unmatched. The V gene's germline CDR1 is SGHRS and CDR2 YFSETQ. This CDR3 has 16 amino acids. The CDR3 loop is CASSLVVSGGLGEQFF. In nucleotides, the CDR3 is TGCGCCAGCAGCTTGGTGGTTAGCGGGGGCTTAGGTGAGCAGTTCTTC.

Of note for this clone: The germline gene is not matched at one end of the junction; a read error may be the cause. This chain joins TRBV6-5 and TRBJ2-3, with D perhaps matching TRBD2 (6 bases). Germline V lookup: CDR1 MNHEY, CDR2 SVGAGI. This CDR3 has 15 amino acids. The CDR3 region is CASSYTGGVTHTQYF. As DNA, the CDR3 is TGTGCCAGCAGCTATACCGGGGGAGTCACACATACGCAGTATTTT.

The chain joins TRBV11-3 to TRBJ2-2; D is uncertain. Looked up from germline, CDR1 is SGHNT and CDR2 is YENEEA. CDR3 length: 13 amino acids. Deletions cut 5 bases from V and 4 bases from J, with 8 bases between. CDR3 bases: TGTGCCAGCAGCGTGAGTCTCACCGGGGAGCTGTTTTTT. It encodes CASSVSLTGELFF.

Notes on this clone: Sequence at one end of the junction differs from germline and may be a read error. The rearrangement uses TRBV7-2 and TRBJ1-5; no clear D. The CDR3 loop spans 14 amino acids. Germline loops: CDR1 SGHTA, CDR2 FQGNSA. Written as DNA, the CDR3 is TGTGCCAGCAGCTTCACGAATAGCAATCAGCCTCAGCATTTT. Its protein is CASSFTNSNQPQHF.

The V gene is TRBV18, the J gene TRBJ1-2; 8 bases map to TRBD1. Trimming cost V 8 bases and J 2 bases; bases outside gene matches: 4. CDR3 length: 13 amino acids. The V gene's germline CDR1 is KGHSH and CDR2 LQKENI. The CDR3, as DNA: TGTGCCAGCCTAGGACAGGGCAACTATGGCTACACCTTC. Translation gives CASLGQGNYGYTF.

The chain combines TRBV23-1 with TRBJ1-1; 11 nucleotides align to TRBD1. TRBV23-1 is given ORF status, its function remaining uncertain. J lost 1 base, V lost 7 bases, and 5 bases had no gene match. There are 15 residues in the CDR3. CDR3 residues: CASNRDRGRNTEAFF. Written as DNA, the CDR3 is TGCGCCAGCAACCGGGACAGGGGGAGGAACACTGAAGCTTTCTTT.

The rearrangement links TRBV7-2 to TRBJ1-4, with 7 bases matching TRBD1. CDR3 length: 15 amino acids. V shed 5 bases, J shed 7 bases, and the junction held 10 bases outside the gene matches. The germline CDR1 and CDR2 sequences are SGHTA and FQGNSA. This chain's CDR3 is CASSSSGTVGEKLFF. The DNA for the CDR3 is TGTGCCAGCAGCAGCTCCGGGACAGTGGGTGAAAAACTGTTTTTT.

The chain employs TRBV4-3 and TRBJ1-1; D remains ambiguous. This CDR3 spans 18 amino acids. V gave up 5 bases and J gave up 0 bases, with 22 bases separating them. Germline CDR1 reads LGHNA; CDR2 reads YSLEER. The DNA of the CDR3 is TGCGCCAGCAGCTCCGAGGTGCAGGATGGGGAGATGAACACTGAAGCTTTCTTT. This encodes CASSSEVQDGEMNTEAFF.